These 20 T cell receptor beta chains were sequenced from one sample in a study of blood T cell repertoires in COVID-19. Only in-frame clones appear in the TCRdb table, and some are missing; sequencing was by immunoSEQ multiplex PCR. The sample has 46,000 or so clones, around 90% seen once; the top ten hold 15% to 20%. Material for sequencing was peripheral blood. All receptors come from a man between 65 and 85 years old with active COVID-19.

This rearrangement joins TRBV9 to TRBJ1-1, with unresolved D. Germline V gives CDR1 SGDLS, CDR2 YYNGEE. The CDR3 extends over 15 amino acids. Trimming took 4 bases from V and 0 from J, leaving 13 bases between them. Written as DNA, the CDR3 is TGTGCCAGCAGCCCACGCTCGGTAATGAACACTGAAGCTTTCTTT. Protein product: CASSPRSVMNTEAFF.

This rearrangement joins TRBV5-5 to TRBJ1-3, with TRBD1 identical over 7 bases. The CDR3 covers 15 residues. CDR1 and CDR2 (germline): SGHKS, YYEKEE (reference sequence). V trimming: 2 bases; J trimming: 0 bases; junction bases outside the gene matches: 2. CDR3 bases: TGTGCCAGCAGCTTTGGGACAGCCTCTGGAAACACCATATATTTT. Its protein product is CASSFGTASGNTIYF.

CDR3 amino acids: CASSSLVRLAGGNEQFF. CDR3 coding DNA: TGCGCCAGCAGCAGCCTGGTTCGGCTAGCGGGGGGTAATGAGCAGTTCTTC. The chain recombines TRBV5-1 with TRBJ2-1; 11 positions match TRBD2. Trimming took 4 bases from V and 7 from J; bases not matched to a gene: 13. CDR1 is SGHRS, CDR2 YFSETQ, per germline. The CDR3 covers 17 residues.

The rearrangement links TRBV27 to TRBJ1-6, with 7 bases matching TRBD1. The junction had 10 bases not matched to a gene; V was cut back by 3 bases and J by 5 bases. CDR3 length: 17 amino acids. In germline, CDR1 is MNHEY, CDR2 SMNVEV (reference sequence). CDR3 in DNA: TGTGCCAGCAGTTTTTCCGGGGACAGCCTCAATAATTCACCCCTCCACTTT. Amino acid sequence: CASSFSGDSLNNSPLHF.

This chain connects TRBV7-8 to TRBJ2-7, with 8 nucleotides matching TRBD2. The J segment lost 2 bases and the V segment lost 5 bases, leaving 8 bases of the junction unmatched. This CDR3 is built from 15 residues. CDR1 is SGHVS and CDR2 is FQNEAQ in the germline V gene. The CDR3 DNA is TGTGCCAGCAGCCCCCGGGGGGGGAGGGCCTACGAGCAGTACTTC. It codes for CASSPRGGRAYEQYF. The full variable domain, completed using reference TRBV7-8 and TRBJ2-7, is GAGVSQSPRYKVAKRGQDVALRCDPISGHVSLFWYQQALGQGPEFLTYFQNEAQLDKSGLPSDRFFAERPEGSVSTLKIQRTQQEDSAVYLCASSPRGGRAYEQYFGPGTRLTVT.

The CDR3 region has the DNA TGTGCCAGTAGTATGGAGGGGGCTCCTAATGAAAAACTGTTTTTT. Protein: CASSMEGAPNEKLFF. The chain is built from TRBV19 and TRBJ1-4, with 7 bases lining up with TRBD1. The germline gives CDR1 LNHDA, CDR2 SQIVND (reference sequence). The junction had 4 bases not matched to a gene; V was cut back by 3 bases and J by 3 bases. CDR3 length: 15 amino acids.

The chain has TRBV7-2 and TRBJ2-2, with D unresolved. Germline V gene sequence: CDR1 SGHTA, CDR2 FQGNSA. The CDR3 consists of 13 residues. V lost 5 bases to trimming and J lost 3 bases, with 7 bases between them. The DNA of the CDR3 is TGTGCCAGCAGCCTAATCTACACCGGGGAGCTGTTTTTT. Amino acid sequence: CASSLIYTGELFF.

The gene calls are TRBV19 and TRBJ2-3; no firm D call. The CDR3 is 12 amino acids. Germline V gene data show CDR1 as LNHDA and CDR2 as SQIVND (reference sequence). Trimming stripped 7 bases from V and 4 bases from J, with 9 bases between. CDR3 DNA: TGTGCCAGTAACCCTAGAGCAGATACGCAGTATTTT. Translating it yields CASNPRADTQYF.

The chain links TRBV29-1 to TRBJ1-3; D is possibly TRBD1 (6 bases). Trimming stripped 7 bases from V and 1 base from J, with 14 bases between. Looked up from germline, CDR1 is SQVTM and CDR2 is ANQGSEA. This CDR3 spans 14 amino acids. The CDR3, as DNA: TGCAGCGCGGCCGAGGGGGGATCTGGAAACACCATATATTTT. This gives the protein CSAAEGGSGNTIYF.

V gene TRBV24-1 combines with J gene TRBJ1-2, with D hard to call. Germline CDR1 reads KGHDR; CDR2 reads SFDVKD. V lost 3 bases, J lost 5 bases, and 9 bases lay in between. The length of the CDR3 is 13 residues. The CDR3 sequence is CATSDVEEYGYTF. The CDR3 DNA reads as TGTGCCACCAGTGATGTAGAGGAGTATGGCTACACCTTC.

The rearrangement links TRBV7-8 to TRBJ1-2; 7 positions match TRBD1. V was pared by 1 base and J by 8 bases, with 16 bases of the junction left unmatched. The CDR3 runs 17 residues. Germline CDR1 SGHVS, CDR2 FQNEAQ. Here the CDR3 reads CASSLVTDRLTPGGYTF. The CDR3 DNA reads as TGTGCCAGCAGCTTAGTAACGGACAGGCTCACCCCCGGGGGCTACACCTTC.

The chain carries TRBV7-9 and TRBJ2-5, with 7 bases that match TRBD1. After removal of 5 bases from V and 2 bases from J, the junction contained 14 bases not matched to a gene. This CDR3 spans 17 amino acids. Germline CDR1 and CDR2: SEHNR and FQNEAQ (reference sequence). The CDR3: CASSTPLGGQGQETQYF. For the CDR3, the DNA is TGTGCCAGCAGCACCCCCCTAGGGGGCCAGGGGCAAGAGACCCAGTACTTC.

The rearrangement links TRBV27 to TRBJ2-3; D is unclear. This CDR3 contains 15 residues. CDR1 and CDR2 (germline): MNHEY, SMNVEV (reference sequence). Trimming stripped 5 bases from V and 2 bases from J, with 14 bases between. Here the CDR3 DNA reads TGTGCCAGCAGTAGATCCGACGGGTTCACAGATACGCAGTATTTT. Protein product: CASSRSDGFTDTQYF.

The J gene is TRBJ1-2, the V gene TRBV11-2, with D possibly TRBD1 on 5 matching bases. The CDR3 runs 17 residues. From germline, CDR1 is SGHAT and CDR2 FQNNGV. The V gene lost 3 bases and the J gene lost 4 bases, with 21 bases spanning the gap. The CDR3 DNA reads TGTGCCAGCAGCTTGTCGAGCGACGGGGGTAGGGGCTATGGCTACACCTTC. Residues: CASSLSSDGGRGYGYTF. Filled out from reference TRBV11-2 and TRBJ1-2, the complete variable domain reads EAGVAQSPRYKIIEKRQSVAFWCNPISGHATLYWYQQILGQGPKLLIQFQNNGVVDDSQLPKDRFSAERLKGVDSTLKIQPAKLEDSAVYLCASSLSSDGGRGYGYTFGSGTRLTVV.

J is TRBJ2-1 and V is TRBV27; tentative D call: TRBD1 (6 bases). Deletions cut 3 bases from V and 7 bases from J, with 16 bases between. The CDR3 is made up of 15 amino acids. From germline, CDR1 is MNHEY and CDR2 SMNVEV (reference sequence). CDR3 coding DNA: TGTGCCAGCAGTTTGATCCCTCCTCAGGGGAATGAGCAGTTCTTC. It yields the protein CASSLIPPQGNEQFF.

The gene calls are TRBV5-1 and TRBJ2-5; D possibly corresponds to TRBD2 (6 bases). Germline CDR1 and CDR2: SGHRS and YFSETQ. The CDR3 consists of 13 residues. The germline V and J ends were trimmed by 5 bases and 4 bases, with 12 bases remaining between them. The CDR3 here is CASREGRGETQYF. CDR3 nucleotides: TGCGCCAGCAGGGAGGGTCGGGGAGAGACCCAGTACTTC.

The CDR3 nucleotides are TGCGCCAGCAGCCAAGGGTTAGTGGCATTCCAGGGCACTGAAGCTTTCTTT. Encoded protein: CASSQGLVAFQGTEAFF. V is TRBV4-3 and J is TRBJ1-1; D possibly corresponds to TRBD1 (5 bases). Trimming shortened V by 1 base and J by 4 bases, and 19 bases separated the two germline ends. CDR3 length: 17 residues. The V gene's germline CDR1 is LGHNA and CDR2 YSLEER.

This chain connects TRBV18 to TRBJ2-2; D perhaps matches TRBD2 (6 bases). The CDR3 spans 14 residues. Germline assignment: CDR1 KGHSH and CDR2 LQKENI. The V and J ends lost 2 bases and 5 bases respectively, with 9 bases between them. DNA of the CDR3: TGTGCCAGCTCACCAGGAGGGATAACCGGGGAGCTGTTTTTT. It is translated as CASSPGGITGELFF.

A word on this clone: A read error may produce the germline difference seen at one junction end. The chain uses TRBV7-7 and TRBJ2-5; maybe TRBD1 (6 bases). The CDR3 consists of 13 residues. Germline V gene lookup returns CDR1 SSHAT and CDR2 FNYEAQ (reference sequence). CDR3 in DNA: TGTGCTAGCAGCTCGACAGGCGTGGAGACCCAGTACTTC. This sequence encodes CASSSTGVETQYF.

The chain has TRBV3-1 (or the pseudogene TRBV3-2) and TRBJ2-1; 7 bases fit TRBD2. This CDR3 has 17 residues. Germline loops: CDR1 LGHDT, CDR2 YNNKEL (reference sequence). The V gene end was trimmed by 7 bases and the J gene end by 5 bases; junction bases not matched to a gene: 17. The CDR3, as DNA: TGTGCCAGCACCGATACATCCCGCGGGAGTTGGAACAATGAGCAGTTCTTC. This translates into CASTDTSRGSWNNEQFF.